Each of the 23 T cell receptor beta chains below was sequenced from the same sample in a study of T cells expressing NK-cell markers. With the 5' RACE reads reprocessed, TCRdb shows one record per CDR3 protein and no DNA. In all, the sample yields about 260,000 distinct CDR3 sequences. Sequenced input: blood T cells: a sorted CD56 or NKG2C T cell subset, CD4+ or CD8+ T cells, or bulk PBMC T cells (not recorded which). The receptors derive from a man between 18 and 35 years old in good health.

This chain links TRBV6-1 with TRBJ2-2; TCRdb reports TRBD1, a call that lacks DNA to check it against. Germline CDR1 reads MNHNS; CDR2 reads SASEGT. The CDR3 has 16 amino acids. This chain's CDR3 is CASSELTGQGNGELFF.

The chain employs TRBV7-3 and TRBJ1-1. The germline gives CDR1 SGHTA, CDR2 FQGTGA. The CDR3 length is 13 residues. CDR3 residues: CASSLAEGSEAFF.

This chain links TRBV6-2 or TRBV6-3 with TRBJ2-7; TCRdb returns TRBD1, unconfirmable since there is no DNA. Germline V gives CDR1 MNHEY, CDR2 SVGEGT. The CDR3 consists of 15 residues. The CDR3 protein is CASSYSRDIPNEQYF.

The V gene is TRBV12-3 or TRBV12-4, the J gene TRBJ2-1; with no DNA, the TCRdb D assignment of TRBD1 cannot be verified. The CDR3 runs 14 residues. The chain's CDR3 is CASSLMGTGAEQFF.

The chain links TRBV12-3 or TRBV12-4 to TRBJ2-1. The CDR3 is 19 amino acids. CDR3 sequence reads: CASSLAFATTNRSYNEQFF.

The chain uses TRBV27 and TRBJ1-2; TCRdb calls TRBD1, which cannot be checked without DNA. This CDR3 spans 14 amino acids. CDR1 and CDR2 (germline): MNHEY, SMNVEV (reference sequence). CDR3 in amino acids: CASKTGSSNYGYTF.

J is TRBJ2-2 and V is TRBV6-5; as DNA is missing, the TRBD1 call by TCRdb cannot be tested. Germline-derived CDR1 and CDR2 are MNHEY and SVGAGI. The CDR3 is 13 residues long. CDR3 loop: CASSYSGDGELFF.

The chain uses TRBV7-9 and TRBJ1-4; TCRdb's D gene call, TRBD1, goes unchecked for lack of DNA. The V gene's germline CDR1 is SEHNR and CDR2 FQNEAQ (reference sequence). The CDR3 has 14 amino acids. CDR3 sequence: CASSLGTGDEKLFF.

This chain links TRBV12-3 or TRBV12-4 with TRBJ2-6; TCRdb gives TRBD2 as the D gene, but with no DNA this cannot be confirmed. The CDR3 sequence is 17 residues long. CDR3 sequence: CASRTRLDPSGANVLTF.

The chain has TRBV29-1 and TRBJ1-1. This CDR3 is built from 14 residues. CDR1 is SQVTM and CDR2 is ANQGSEA in the germline V gene. CDR3 residues: CSVVRQGGRPEAFF.

The chain recombines TRBV19 with TRBJ2-2; TCRdb's assignment of TRBD1 cannot be checked, as there is no DNA. From germline, CDR1 is LNHDA and CDR2 SQIVND (reference sequence). This CDR3 region has 15 residues. The CDR3 is CASRDRGRYTGELFF.

The rearrangement joins TRBV6-5 to TRBJ2-2; TCRdb selects TRBD1, and the lack of DNA leaves this call unchecked. The CDR3 sequence is 15 residues long. Germline lookup yields CDR1 MNHEY and CDR2 SVGAGI. CDR3 amino acids: CASTKSGGAHGELFF.

The chain carries TRBV28 and TRBJ2-1; TCRdb calls TRBD2, which cannot be checked without DNA. The CDR3 has 13 amino acids. The germline V gene has CDR1 MDHEN and CDR2 SYDVKM. This CDR3 is CASSAGLAPRRFF.

V gene TRBV29-1 combines with J gene TRBJ2-5. The germline V gene has CDR1 SQVTM and CDR2 ANQGSEA. There are 12 residues in the CDR3. The CDR3: CSVRRARETQYF. The full variable domain, rest sourced from reference TRBV29-1 and TRBJ2-5, is SAVISQKPSRDICQRGTSLTIQCQVDSQVTMMFWYRQQPGQSLTLIATANQGSEATYESGFVIDKFPISRPNLTFSTLTVSNMSPEDSSIYLCSVRRARETQYFGPGTRLLVL.

The chain has TRBV4-3 and TRBJ2-3; the D call from TCRdb, TRBD1, cannot be confirmed without DNA. The CDR3 is made up of 13 amino acids. Looked up from germline, CDR1 is LGHNA and CDR2 is YSLEER. This CDR3 reads CASSQIGEDTQYF.

The chain recombines TRBV27 with TRBJ2-7; the D gene TCRdb calls, TRBD2, cannot be checked with no DNA. Germline V gives CDR1 MNHEY, CDR2 SMNVEV (reference sequence). The CDR3 covers 13 residues. The chain's CDR3 is CASGTSGRGEQYF.

The rearrangement joins TRBV11-2 to TRBJ2-2; TCRdb's D call of TRBD2 is untestable without DNA. The CDR3 consists of 18 residues. Germline CDR1 is SGHAT and CDR2 is FQNNGV. The chain's CDR3 is CASSFSGLGGGYTGELFF.

The genes are TRBV12-5 and TRBJ2-3; TCRdb names TRBD2, which stays unverified in the absence of DNA. CDR3 length: 15 residues. Germline V gives CDR1 LGHNT, CDR2 FRNRAP. The CDR3 sequence: CASVRNSGSTDTQYF.

The gene calls are TRBV20-1 and TRBJ2-1; lacking DNA, the TRBD2 call made by TCRdb goes unchecked. CDR1 and CDR2 from the germline V gene are DFQATT and SNEGSKA (reference sequence). This CDR3 spans 15 amino acids. CDR3 amino acids: CSALGSGRAVNEQFF.

The genes are TRBV7-2 and TRBJ2-3; TCRdb gives TRBD2 as the D gene, but with no DNA this cannot be confirmed. The CDR3 has 17 residues. Germline lookup yields CDR1 SGHTA and CDR2 FQGNSA. Here the CDR3 reads CASSLGVSGIAGDTQYF.

V gene TRBV5-1 combines with J gene TRBJ1-1. There are 16 residues in the CDR3. Germline V gene lookup returns CDR1 SGHRS and CDR2 YFSETQ. The chain's CDR3 is CASSPRARSGNTEAFF.

The CDR3 sequence: CASSIKGALNTGELFF. The gene calls are TRBV19 and TRBJ2-2; TCRdb's assignment of TRBD2 cannot be checked, as there is no DNA. The CDR3 is 16 amino acids. Germline CDR1 LNHDA, CDR2 SQIVND (reference sequence).

The CDR3 loop reads CSAHLPGTSFGGTQYF. The chain combines TRBV20-1 with TRBJ2-5; the D gene TCRdb calls, TRBD2, cannot be checked with no DNA. Germline lookup yields CDR1 DFQATT and CDR2 SNEGSKA (reference sequence). This CDR3 region has 16 residues.